This entry lists 28 T cell receptor beta chains sequenced from one sample in a study of naive and memory T cell subsets. The SP2 primer and nested alpha and beta constant region primers amplified ligated cDNA in four rounds. TCRdb passed the 5' RACE reads through MiXCR, listing each CDR3 protein once. The sample contains about 57,000 distinct CDR3 sequences, over 6% of which appear only once. A UMI-containing oligonucleotide was joined by 3' ligation to the TCR cDNA template. All receptors come from a female donor in good health.

This clonotype was counted only a few times. The V and J genes are TRBV7-2 and TRBJ2-7, with a possible D match to TRBD1 (5 bases). CDR1 is SGHTA and CDR2 is FQGNSA in the germline V gene. V was trimmed by 5 bases and J by 0 bases, leaving 14 bases between them. This CDR3 is 15 amino acids long. CDR3 in amino acids: CASSRAQASSYEQYF. Here the CDR3 DNA reads TGTGCCAGCAGCCGGGCACAGGCGAGCTCCTACGAGCAGTACTTC.

Of note for this clonotype: The junction and the germline gene differ at one end; a read error may be behind it. The chain combines TRBV11-2 with TRBJ1-1, with 7 bases identical to TRBD1. The CDR3 runs 15 residues. Germline V CDR1 and CDR2: SGHAT, FQNNGV. Here the CDR3 DNA reads TGTGCCAGCAGATTAGCAGGGGGGAGGTATCCGGAAGCTTTCTTT. It translates to CASRLAGGRYPEAFF. The whole variable domain, filled in from reference TRBV11-2 and TRBJ1-1, reads EAGVAQSPRYKIIEKRQSVAFWCNPISGHATLYWYQQILGQGPKLLIQFQNNGVVDDSQLPKDRFSAERLKGVDSTLKIQPAKLEDSAVYLCASRLAGGRYPEAFFGQGTRLTVV.

This clonotype was counted ten times or more. The chain uses TRBV10-3 and TRBJ1-5; D is undetermined. The CDR3 spans 13 residues. V dropped 0 bases and J dropped 7 bases, with 7 bases sitting between them. The germline gives CDR1 ENHRY, CDR2 SYGVKD. CDR3 nucleotide sequence: TGTGCCATCAGTGAGTCCGGAGACCAGCCCCAGCATTTT. This encodes CAISESGDQPQHF.

This chain uses TRBV27 with TRBJ1-1; TRBD1 might be the D (5 bases). The CDR3 runs 15 residues. V lost 6 bases, J lost 4 bases, and 18 bases lay in between. From germline, CDR1 is MNHEY and CDR2 SMNVEV (reference sequence). This CDR3 is CASRPSGRVGTEAFF. The CDR3 DNA reads TGTGCCAGCAGACCCAGCGGCAGGGTCGGCACTGAAGCTTTCTTT.

The V and J genes are TRBV28 and TRBJ2-3, with TRBD2 matching 8 bases. The germline gives CDR1 MDHEN, CDR2 SYDVKM. Trimming took 5 bases from V and 4 from J; bases not matched to a gene: 8. The CDR3 consists of 15 residues. CDR3 residues: CASSIIAGRSDTQYF. The CDR3 DNA reads as TGTGCCAGCAGTATAATAGCGGGGAGGTCAGATACGCAGTATTTT.

This clonotype was observed at least ten times. The J gene is TRBJ1-5, the V gene TRBV7-2; 7 nucleotides line up with TRBD1. The V segment lost 6 bases and the J segment 1 base; nucleotides outside the gene matches: 6. This CDR3 is built from 15 residues. CDR1 is SGHTA and CDR2 is FQGNSA in the germline V gene. The CDR3 is CASSPGGTSNQPQHF. The CDR3 DNA follows: TGTGCCAGCAGTCCAGGGGGAACGAGCAATCAGCCCCAGCATTTT. Variable domain in full (rest from reference TRBV7-2 and TRBJ1-5): GAGVSQSPSNKVTEKGKDVELRCDPISGHTALYWYRQSLGQGLEFLIYFQGNSAPDKSGLPSDRFSAERTGGSVSTLTIQRTQQEDSAVYLCASSPGGTSNQPQHFGDGTRLSIL.

This clonotype was seen only a few times. The chain is built from TRBV4-1 and TRBJ2-4, with 12 nucleotides matching TRBD2. Looked up from germline, CDR1 is MGHRA and CDR2 is YSYEKL. After removal of 6 bases from V and 7 bases from J, the junction contained 4 bases not matched to a gene. This CDR3 has 14 amino acids. The CDR3 loop reads CASRRTSGENIQYF. The CDR3 nucleotides are TGCGCCAGCAGGAGGACTAGCGGGGAGAACATTCAGTACTTC.

In its sample, this clonotype was seen many times. The chain recombines TRBV18 with TRBJ1-2; D gene unclear. The germline gives CDR1 KGHSH, CDR2 LQKENI. CDR3 length equals 16 residues. Trimming took 3 bases from V and 3 from J, leaving 17 bases between them. The CDR3 sequence is CASSPYTGFFDYGYTF. CDR3 sequence (DNA): TGTGCCAGCTCACCGTACACCGGGTTTTTCGACTATGGCTACACCTTC.

Many counts were recorded for this clonotype. This chain links TRBV5-1 with TRBJ1-1, with TRBD1 matching over 8 bases. After removal of 3 bases from V and 0 bases from J, the junction contained 10 bases not matched to a gene. CDR1 SGHRS and CDR2 YFSETQ come from the germline V gene. CDR3 length equals 17 residues. The CDR3 loop reads CASSWGQAGPMNTEAFF. The CDR3 bases are TGCGCCAGCAGCTGGGGACAGGCCGGACCGATGAACACTGAAGCTTTCTTT.

This clonotype occurred a few times. This chain links TRBV20-1 with TRBJ2-3; 7 nucleotides match TRBD2. The germline V gene has CDR1 DFQATT and CDR2 SNEGSKA (reference sequence). Trimming removed 2 bases from V and 2 bases from J; junction bases left unmatched: 7. The CDR3 loop spans 15 amino acids. The CDR3 here is CSARSPAGNTDTQYF. CDR3 coding DNA: TGCAGTGCTAGATCACCAGCGGGGAACACAGATACGCAGTATTTT.

The chain employs TRBV7-9 and TRBJ2-5; 11 nucleotides line up with TRBD2. The CDR3 is 15 residues long. Per the germline V gene, CDR1 is SEHNR and CDR2 is FQNEAQ (reference sequence). The V segment lost 7 bases and the J segment 2 bases; nucleotides outside the gene matches: 6. The DNA of the CDR3 is TGTGCCAGCACCGGGACTAGCGGACCACAAGAGACCCAGTACTTC. Translation gives CASTGTSGPQETQYF.

This clonotype was observed many times. V usage is TRBV7-2 and J usage is TRBJ2-7; D is possibly TRBD1 or TRBD2 (5 bases each). The V gene's germline CDR1 is SGHTA and CDR2 FQGNSA. This CDR3 comprises 15 residues. The V and J ends lost 3 bases and 2 bases respectively, with 14 bases between them. The CDR3, as DNA: TGTGCCAGCAGCTTGGATGGGACGGGACCCTACGAGCAGTACTTC. This encodes CASSLDGTGPYEQYF.

This clonotype has more than one count but fewer than ten. The chain joins TRBV3-1 to TRBJ2-7; the D gene is possibly TRBD2 (6 bases). Germline V lookup: CDR1 LGHDT, CDR2 YNNKEL (reference sequence). The CDR3 covers 13 residues. The V gene lost 2 bases and the J gene lost 4 bases, with 9 bases spanning the gap. Written as DNA, the CDR3 is TGTGCCAGCAGCCAAAGGGGAGGATACGAGCAGTACTTC. This gives the protein CASSQRGGYEQYF.

There are a few counts of this clonotype. This chain connects TRBV5-8 to TRBJ2-3; 9 bases line up with TRBD1. The CDR3 loop spans 14 amino acids. Germline CDR1 reads SGHTS; CDR2 reads YDEGEE. V shed 4 bases and J 1 base; nucleotides not matched to a gene: 1. For the CDR3, the DNA is TGTGCCAGCAGCAGGGACAGGGGCACAGATACGCAGTATTTT. Residues: CASSRDRGTDTQYF. The full variable domain, completed using reference TRBV5-8 and TRBJ2-3, is EAGVTQSPTHLIKTRGQQATLRCSPISGHTSVYWYQQALGLGLQFLLWYDEGEERNRGNFPPRFSGRQFPNYSSELNVNALELEDSALYLCASSRDRGTDTQYFGPGTRLTVL.

This clonotype was seen a handful of times. This chain uses TRBV12-3 or TRBV12-4 with TRBJ2-3; maybe TRBD1 (6 bases). The CDR3 is made up of 14 amino acids. V dropped 9 bases and J dropped 4 bases, with 17 bases sitting between them. CDR3 nucleotides: TGTGCCAGTCGAAACAGGGTGGGGGCAGATACGCAGTATTTT. Residues: CASRNRVGADTQYF.

This clonotype was recorded a few times. This chain uses TRBV7-2 with TRBJ2-5; D is possibly TRBD1 or TRBD2 (6 bases each). Trimming took 4 bases from V and 3 from J, leaving 21 bases between them. This CDR3 contains 17 residues. Germline-derived CDR1 and CDR2 are SGHTA and FQGNSA. The CDR3 DNA follows: TGTGCCAGCAGCTCATCGGACTCCCGAGGGGGGAAAGAGACCCAGTACTTC. Translating it yields CASSSSDSRGGKETQYF.

The gene calls are TRBV20-1 and TRBJ1-1; 9 positions match TRBD1. The CDR3 extends over 13 amino acids. Germline CDR1 is DFQATT and CDR2 is SNEGSKA (reference sequence). The trim removed 3 bases at V and 3 bases at J, leaving 2 bases unmatched. The DNA of the CDR3 is TGCAGTGCTAGGACAGGGGGGCACACTGAAGCTTTCTTT. It yields the protein CSARTGGHTEAFF.

This clonotype was picked up a small number of times. J is TRBJ1-2 and V is TRBV7-9; TRBD1 is a possible D gene (5 bases). V lost 3 bases, J lost 4 bases, and 9 bases lay in between. Germline assignment: CDR1 SEHNR and CDR2 FQNEAQ (reference sequence). The CDR3 spans 13 residues. The CDR3 coding sequence is TGTGCCAGCAGCTTGAGCGGGGCCTATGGCTACACCTTC. Translated: CASSLSGAYGYTF.

This clonotype was picked up many times. The rearrangement uses TRBV6-2 or TRBV6-3 and TRBJ1-1; D is unresolved. CDR1 is MNHEY and CDR2 is SVGEGT in the germline V gene. The V end lost 8 bases, the J end lost 0 bases, and 16 bases lay between the germline ends. CDR3 length: 15 amino acids. CDR3 sequence reads: CASLNGDSMNTEAFF. CDR3 sequence (DNA): TGTGCCAGCCTAAACGGAGACTCGATGAACACTGAAGCTTTCTTT.

This rearrangement joins TRBV30 to TRBJ1-2; a possible D gene is TRBD1 (5 bases). The germline V gene has CDR1 GTSNPN and CDR2 SVGIG (reference sequence). V dropped 4 bases and J dropped 6 bases, with 27 bases sitting between them. The CDR3 consists of 17 residues. As DNA, the CDR3 is TGTGCCTGGACCCGGGCCGACTCGTGGGGGAAAGGGAATGGCTACACCTTC. This sequence encodes CAWTRADSWGKGNGYTF.

V gene TRBV9 combines with J gene TRBJ2-3, with D perhaps TRBD2 (6 bases). This CDR3 region has 16 residues. The germline V and J ends were trimmed by 0 bases and 5 bases, with 16 bases remaining between them. Germline V gene lookup returns CDR1 SGDLS and CDR2 YYNGEE. CDR3 amino acids: CASSVAGGIGGDTQYF. In DNA form, the CDR3 reads TGTGCCAGCAGCGTAGCTGGAGGGATTGGGGGAGATACGCAGTATTTT.

This clonotype was detected many times. V gene TRBV12-3 or TRBV12-4 combines with J gene TRBJ1-5, with D possibly matching TRBD1 (5 bases). This CDR3 has 16 amino acids. The V gene lost 2 bases and the J gene lost 5 bases, with 16 bases spanning the gap. The CDR3 DNA is TGTGCCAGCAGTTTAACGGGACGCTTGGGGGATCAGCCCCAGCATTTT. This translates into CASSLTGRLGDQPQHF.

There are many counts of this clonotype. The chain couples TRBV5-1 to TRBJ2-3; D gene uncertain. Between the trimmed V and J ends, which lost 2 bases and 1 base, there was a span of 8 bases. This CDR3 comprises 14 residues. In germline, CDR1 is SGHRS, CDR2 YFSETQ. The CDR3 DNA sequence: TGCGCCAGCAGCTTACGTGGGCGCACAGATACGCAGTATTTT. As protein: CASSLRGRTDTQYF. The full variable domain, its missing parts supplied by reference TRBV5-1 and TRBJ2-3, is KAGVTQTPRYLIKTRGQQVTLSCSPISGHRSVSWYQQTPGQGLQFLFEYFSETQRNKGNFPGRFSGRQFSNSRSEMNVSTLELGDSALYLCASSLRGRTDTQYFGPGTRLTVL.

This clonotype was seen a few times. V is TRBV11-2 and J is TRBJ2-7; D unclear. Germline V CDR1 and CDR2: SGHAT, FQNNGV. The CDR3 is 13 residues long. Trimming removed 2 bases from V and 6 bases from J, with 11 bases in between. The chain's CDR3 is CASSLSGPSEQYF. The DNA of the CDR3 is TGTGCCAGCAGCTTATCTGGACCCAGCGAGCAGTACTTC. Full variable domain (rest looked up from reference TRBV11-2 and TRBJ2-7): EAGVAQSPRYKIIEKRQSVAFWCNPISGHATLYWYQQILGQGPKLLIQFQNNGVVDDSQLPKDRFSAERLKGVDSTLKIQPAKLEDSAVYLCASSLSGPSEQYFGPGTRLTVT.

The chain carries TRBV12-3 or TRBV12-4 and TRBJ1-4; no definite D call. The CDR3 totals 14 residues. Trimming shortened V by 6 bases and J by 0 bases, and 8 bases separated the two germline ends. The CDR3 DNA reads TGTGCCAGCAGCTTGACATCAACTAATGAAAAACTGTTTTTT. This encodes CASSLTSTNEKLFF.

This clonotype turned up a few times. Sequence at one end of the junction differs from germline and may be a read error. The genes are TRBV6-5 and TRBJ1-5, with D hard to call. Germline CDR1 reads MNHEY; CDR2 reads SVGAGI. The CDR3 runs to 12 residues. The CDR3: CANSRVGQPQHF. The CDR3 DNA reads as TGTGCCAACAGTCGGGTGGGTCAGCCCCAGCATTTT.

This clonotype has at least ten counts. This chain joins TRBV9 and TRBJ1-1; tentative D call: TRBD1 (5 bases). Trimming took off 4 bases at V and 1 base at J, with 8 bases between the two ends. Germline loops: CDR1 SGDLS, CDR2 YYNGEE. This CDR3 region has 13 residues. The CDR3 spells CASSQGPNTEAFF. In DNA form, the CDR3 reads TGTGCCAGCAGCCAGGGCCCGAACACTGAAGCTTTCTTT. Full variable domain (rest looked up from reference TRBV9 and TRBJ1-1): DSGVTQTPKHLITATGQRVTLRCSPRSGDLSVYWYQQSLDQGLQFLIQYYNGEERAKGNILERFSAQQFPDLHSELNLSSLELGDSALYFCASSQGPNTEAFFGQGTRLTVV.

The chain has TRBV12-3 or TRBV12-4 and TRBJ1-1, with D hard to call. The CDR3 length is 11 residues. The V end lost 4 bases, the J end lost 11 bases, and 11 bases lay between the germline ends. CDR3: CASSCEPKAFF. The CDR3, as DNA: TGTGCCAGCAGTTGCGAACCCAAGGCTTTCTTT.